These T cell receptor beta chains were read from a single sample in a study of CD8+CD57+ T cells in acquired aplastic anemia. TCRdb called the reads again in MiXCR, with one record for every CDR3 protein. Here the sample spans about 200,000 distinct CDR3 sequences, roughly 50% being singletons. The sample consisted of sorted CD4+, CD8+, or CD8+CD57+ T cells (not recorded which) from PBMCs. The source is a human donor with aplastic anemia. CDR3s include the opening cysteine and the closing phenylalanine or tryptophan. The D gene is left open where the match is weak. The size of a clone is reported for some rows only, either as once, few or many, or as a class for expanded clones.

-	TRBJ1-5	-	15	TRBV9	CASSGTGISNQPQHF	TGTGCCAGCAGCGGTACGGGGATAAGCAATCAGCCCCAGCATTTT
-	TRBJ1-4	-	13	TRBV15	CATREWTNEKLFF	TGTGCCACCAGAGAGTGGACTAATGAAAAACTGTTTTTT
-	TRBJ1-2	-	12	TRBV15	CATSRDISGYTF	TGTGCCACCAGCAGAGACATCAGTGGCTACACCTTC
-	TRBJ1-5	TRBD1	15	TRBV20-1	CSARTGGRGNQPQHF	TGCAGTGCTCGGACAGGGGGTAGAGGCAATCAGCCCCAGCATTTT
-	TRBJ1-2	-	13	TRBV5-1	CASSQYGNYGYTF	TGCGCCAGCAGCCAGTACGGGAACTATGGCTACACCTTC
many	TRBJ2-7	-	14	TRBV13	CASSPGTISYEQYF	TGTGCCAGCAGCCCGGGGACGATCTCCTACGAGCAGTACTTC
many	TRBJ2-3	TRBD1	17	TRBV19	CASSITSTGSWPDTQYF	TGTGCCAGTAGTATTACCTCGACAGGGAGTTGGCCAGATACGCAGTATTTT
-	TRBJ2-1	TRBD2	17	TRBV25-1	CASSDTSGIRLYNEQFF	TGTGCCAGCAGTGATACTAGCGGGATACGGCTCTACAATGAGCAGTTCTTC
-	TRBJ2-7	-	13	TRBV20-1	CSVIQGAGEEQYF	TGCAGTGTCATCCAGGGGGCGGGAGAAGAGCAGTACTTC
many	TRBJ2-7	TRBD1	15	TRBV5-1	CASSFSGTGVLEQYF	TGCGCCAGCAGCTTCTCCGGGACAGGGGTTTTAGAGCAGTACTTC
-	TRBJ1-4	-	13	TRBV19	CACSISRNEKLFF	TGTGCCTGTAGTATTAGCAGAAATGAAAAACTGTTTTTT
-	TRBJ2-2	-	15	TRBV20-1	CSAVAGAEDTGELFF	TGCAGTGCGGTGGCGGGGGCGGAGGACACCGGGGAGCTGTTTTTT
many	TRBJ1-5	-	14	TRBV20-1	CSASSGSRNQPQHF	TGCAGTGCTAGTTCTGGAAGTCGGAATCAGCCCCAGCATTTT
many	TRBJ2-1	-	12	TRBV12-3/TRBV12-4	CASSFGGNEQFF	TGTGCCAGCAGTTTCGGGGGCAATGAGCAGTTCTTC
-	TRBJ2-1	TRBD1	14	TRBV10-1	CASSSWDRVNEQFF	TGCGCCAGCAGTTCTTGGGACAGAGTAAATGAGCAGTTCTTC
once	TRBJ2-5	TRBD2	15	TRBV7-2	CASSQTTGGSGTQYF	TGTGCCAGCAGCCAAACCACGGGAGGGAGCGGGACTCAGTACTTC
-	TRBJ1-3	-	11	TRBV7-9	CASSVGNTIYF	TGTGCCAGCAGCGTAGGAAACACCATATATTTT
-	TRBJ2-2	TRBD1	13	TRBV7-9	CASSWDRSGELFF	TGTGCCAGCAGTTGGGACAGGTCCGGGGAGCTGTTTTTT
-	TRBJ1-2	-	16	TRBV19	CASSIVPGRVNYGYTF	TGTGCCAGTAGTATTGTGCCAGGGCGCGTGAACTATGGCTACACCTTC
many	TRBJ2-3	-	14	TRBV6-4	CASRQSISTDTQYF	TGTGCCAGCAGACAGTCGATTAGCACAGATACGCAGTATTTT
many	TRBJ2-7	TRBD1	15	TRBV7-2	CASSLVQGANYEQYF	TGTGCCAGCAGCTTAGTACAGGGGGCAAACTACGAGCAGTACTTC
-	TRBJ2-3	-	13	TRBV7-3	CASSHDLTDTQYF	TGTGCCAGCAGCCACGATCTCACAGATACGCAGTATTTT
many	TRBJ2-7	TRBD1	15	TRBV7-8	CASSSPGQGAYEQYF	TGTGCCAGCAGCTCACCGGGACAGGGGGCCTACGAGCAGTACTTC
few	TRBJ2-1	-	15	TRBV15	CATSRGAGNYNEQFF	TGTGCCACCAGCCGAGGAGCCGGGAACTACAATGAGCAGTTCTTC
-	TRBJ2-5	TRBD1	13	TRBV7-2	CASSRQGQETQYF	TGTGCCAGCAGCCGACAGGGCCAAGAGACCCAGTACTTC
once	TRBJ2-3	-	15	TRBV2	CASTRWGGRTDTQYF	TGTGCCAGCACCCGATGGGGGGGCCGTACAGATACGCAGTATTTT
-	TRBJ1-6	-	15	TRBV7-2	CASSVTPGHSSPLHF	TGTGCCAGCAGCGTAACGCCGGGACACTCTTCACCCCTCCACTTT
-	TRBJ2-3	TRBD2	16	TRBV28	CASSSPLAGGLDTQYF	TGTGCCAGCAGTTCCCCGTTGGCGGGGGGTCTAGATACGCAGTATTTT
-	TRBJ1-1	TRBD1	15	TRBV18	CASSQGGRGNTEAFF	TGTGCCAGCTCCCAGGGGGGGCGAGGGAACACTGAAGCTTTCTTT
few	TRBJ1-5	-	15	TRBV6-1	CASSEVGTYNQPQHF	TGTGCCAGCAGTGAAGTGGGGACTTACAATCAGCCCCAGCATTTT
many	TRBJ1-2	-	13	TRBV6-2/TRBV6-3	CASRPRVNYGYTF	TGTGCCAGCAGGCCCAGGGTTAACTATGGCTACACCTTC
many	TRBJ2-1	TRBD2	15	TRBV20-1	CSVLPGTSEINEQFF	TGCAGTGTTCTCCCCGGGACTAGCGAGATCAATGAGCAGTTCTTC
many	TRBJ1-1	TRBD1	14	TRBV19	CASTIQGALTEAFF	TGTGCCAGTACCATACAGGGGGCGCTTACTGAAGCTTTCTTT
-	TRBJ2-7	-	14	TRBV2	CASRGTGISYEQYF	TGTGCCAGCAGAGGAACAGGCATCTCCTACGAGCAGTACTTC
-	TRBJ2-7	TRBD1	15	TRBV7-2	CASSLAGQGPYEQYF	TGTGCCAGCAGCTTAGCGGGACAGGGGCCCTACGAGCAGTACTTC
-	TRBJ2-1	TRBD2	18	TRBV20-1	CSARPLAGPLPDFNEQFF	TGCAGTGCTAGACCACTAGCGGGGCCTCTCCCGGATTTCAATGAGCAGTTCTTC
many	TRBJ1-5	TRBD1	14	TRBV2	CASSSDRGNQPQHF	TGTGCCAGCAGTTCGGACAGGGGCAATCAGCCCCAGCATTTT
many	TRBJ2-1	TRBD2	16	TRBV7-9	CASSPQAGGLGNEQFF	TGTGCCAGCAGCCCGCAAGCGGGGGGGCTTGGCAATGAGCAGTTCTTC
-	TRBJ1-4	-	16	TRBV7-8	CASSPLGVPSNEKLFF	TGTGCCAGCAGCCCCCTCGGGGTCCCCTCTAATGAAAAACTGTTTTTT
-	TRBJ2-3	TRBD2	16	TRBV6-1	CTSSVGTSGATDTQYF	TGTACCAGCAGCGTTGGGACTAGCGGAGCCACAGATACGCAGTATTTT
-	TRBJ1-2	-	12	TRBV10-3	CAIYRENYGYTF	TGTGCCATCTACAGGGAGAACTATGGCTACACCTTC
few	TRBJ2-7	TRBD2	17	TRBV5-5	CASSPRTSGGTLGEQYF	TGTGCCAGCAGCCCCCGGACTAGCGGGGGCACACTGGGGGAGCAGTACTTC